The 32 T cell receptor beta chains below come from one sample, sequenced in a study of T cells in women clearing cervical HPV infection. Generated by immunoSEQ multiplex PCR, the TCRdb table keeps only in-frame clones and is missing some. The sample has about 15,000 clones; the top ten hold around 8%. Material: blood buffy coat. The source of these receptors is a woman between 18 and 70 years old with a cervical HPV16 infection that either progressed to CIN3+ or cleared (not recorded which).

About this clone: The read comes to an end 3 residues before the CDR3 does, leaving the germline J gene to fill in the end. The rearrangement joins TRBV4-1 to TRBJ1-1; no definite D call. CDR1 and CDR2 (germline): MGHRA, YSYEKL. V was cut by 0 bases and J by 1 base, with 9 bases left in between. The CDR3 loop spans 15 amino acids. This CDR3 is CASSQEGTSNTEAFF. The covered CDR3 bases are TGCGCCAGCAGCCAAGAGGGCACATCGAACACTGAA.

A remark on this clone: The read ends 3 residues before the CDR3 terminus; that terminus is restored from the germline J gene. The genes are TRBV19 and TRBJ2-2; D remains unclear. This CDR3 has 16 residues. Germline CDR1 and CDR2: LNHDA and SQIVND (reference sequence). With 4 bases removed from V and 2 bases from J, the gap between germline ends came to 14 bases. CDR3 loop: CASSSFNRKNTGELFF. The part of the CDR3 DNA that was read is TGTGCCAGTAGTAGTTTTAACAGAAAAAACACCGGGGAG.

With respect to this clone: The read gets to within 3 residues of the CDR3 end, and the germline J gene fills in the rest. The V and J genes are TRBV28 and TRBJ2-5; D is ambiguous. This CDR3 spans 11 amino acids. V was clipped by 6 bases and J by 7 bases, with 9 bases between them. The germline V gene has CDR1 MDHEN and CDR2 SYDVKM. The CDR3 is CASRLSGTQYF. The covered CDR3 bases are TGTGCCAGCAGACTATCGGGGACC.

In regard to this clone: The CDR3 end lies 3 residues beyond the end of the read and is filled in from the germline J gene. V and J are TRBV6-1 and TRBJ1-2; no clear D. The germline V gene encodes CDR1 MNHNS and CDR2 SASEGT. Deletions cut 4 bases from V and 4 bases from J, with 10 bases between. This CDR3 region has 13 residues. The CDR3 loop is CASSVAQAYGYTF. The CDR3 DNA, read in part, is TGTGCCAGCAGTGTCGCGCAGGCCTATGGC.

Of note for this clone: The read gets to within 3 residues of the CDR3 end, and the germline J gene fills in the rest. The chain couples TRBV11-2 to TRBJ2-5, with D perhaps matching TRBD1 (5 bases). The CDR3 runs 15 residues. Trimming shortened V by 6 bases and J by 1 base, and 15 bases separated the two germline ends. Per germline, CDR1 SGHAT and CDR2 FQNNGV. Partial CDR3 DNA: TGTGCCAGCAGTTCCATGTACAGGCCCCAAGAGACC. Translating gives CASSSMYRPQET. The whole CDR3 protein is CASSSMYRPQETQYF.

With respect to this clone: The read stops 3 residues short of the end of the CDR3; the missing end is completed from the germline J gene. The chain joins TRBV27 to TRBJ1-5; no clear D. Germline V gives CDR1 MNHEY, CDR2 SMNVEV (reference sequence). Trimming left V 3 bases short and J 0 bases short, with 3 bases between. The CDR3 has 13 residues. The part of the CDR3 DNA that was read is TGTGCCAGCAGTTTTAATAGCAATCAGCCC. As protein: CASSFNSNQP. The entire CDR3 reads CASSFNSNQPQHF.

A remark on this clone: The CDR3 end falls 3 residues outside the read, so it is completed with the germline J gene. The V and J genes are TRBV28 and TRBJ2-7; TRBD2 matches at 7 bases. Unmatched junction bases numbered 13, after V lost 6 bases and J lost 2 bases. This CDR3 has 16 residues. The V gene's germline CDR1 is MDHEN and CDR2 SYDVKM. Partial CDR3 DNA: TGTGCCAGCAGGCCGTCTGGGGGGGAGGACACCTACGAG. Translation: CASRPSGGEDTYE. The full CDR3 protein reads CASRPSGGEDTYEQYF.

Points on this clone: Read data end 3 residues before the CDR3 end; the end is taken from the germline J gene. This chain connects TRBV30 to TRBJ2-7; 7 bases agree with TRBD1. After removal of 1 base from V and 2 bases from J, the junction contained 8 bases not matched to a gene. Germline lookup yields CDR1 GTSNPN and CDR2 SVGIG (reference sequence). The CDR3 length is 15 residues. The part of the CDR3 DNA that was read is TGTGCCTGGAGTGAACTAGGACAGGTAACCTACGAG. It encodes CAWSELGQVTYE. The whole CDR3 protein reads CAWSELGQVTYEQYF.

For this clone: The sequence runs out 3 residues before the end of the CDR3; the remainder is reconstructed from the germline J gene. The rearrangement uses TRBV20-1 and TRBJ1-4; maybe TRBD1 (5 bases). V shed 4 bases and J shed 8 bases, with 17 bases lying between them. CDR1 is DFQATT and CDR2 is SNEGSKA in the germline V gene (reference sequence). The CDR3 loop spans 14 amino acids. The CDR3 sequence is CSATQDIWKEKLFF. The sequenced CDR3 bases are TGCAGTGCTACACAGGACATTTGGAAGGAAAAA.

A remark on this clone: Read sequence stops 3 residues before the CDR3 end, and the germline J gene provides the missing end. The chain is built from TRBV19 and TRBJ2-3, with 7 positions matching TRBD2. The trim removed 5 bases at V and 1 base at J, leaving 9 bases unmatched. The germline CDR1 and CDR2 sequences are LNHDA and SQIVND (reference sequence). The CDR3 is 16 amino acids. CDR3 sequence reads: CASSPRHSGGTDTQYF. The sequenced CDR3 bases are TGTGCCAGTAGTCCCCGCCACAGCGGGGGCACAGATACG.

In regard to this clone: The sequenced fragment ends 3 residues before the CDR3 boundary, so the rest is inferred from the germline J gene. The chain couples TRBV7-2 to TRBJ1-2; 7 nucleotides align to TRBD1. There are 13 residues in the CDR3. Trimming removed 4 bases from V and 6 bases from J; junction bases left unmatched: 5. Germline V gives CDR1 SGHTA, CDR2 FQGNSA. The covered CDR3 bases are TGTGCCAGCAGCTGGGGACAGCGTGATGGC. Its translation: CASSWGQRDG. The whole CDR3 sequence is CASSWGQRDGYTF.

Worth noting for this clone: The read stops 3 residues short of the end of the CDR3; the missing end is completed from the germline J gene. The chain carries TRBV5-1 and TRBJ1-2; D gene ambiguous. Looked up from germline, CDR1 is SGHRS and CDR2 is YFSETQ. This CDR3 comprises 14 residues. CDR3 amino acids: CASSLEGLGRGYTF. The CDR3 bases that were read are TGCGCCAGCAGCTTGGAAGGTTTAGGGCGAGGC.

The chain's CDR3 is CASSLALGQRGHNEQFF. The CDR3 bases that were read are TGTGCCAGCAGCTTAGCCTTAGGGCAGCGGGGCCACAATGAG. The gene calls are TRBV7-6 and TRBJ2-1, with 7 positions matching TRBD2. Read data end 3 residues before the CDR3 end; the end is taken from the germline J gene. The CDR3 has 17 amino acids. The germline V gene has CDR1 SGHVS and CDR2 FNYEAQ. After removal of 0 bases from V and 5 bases from J, the junction contained 10 bases not matched to a gene.

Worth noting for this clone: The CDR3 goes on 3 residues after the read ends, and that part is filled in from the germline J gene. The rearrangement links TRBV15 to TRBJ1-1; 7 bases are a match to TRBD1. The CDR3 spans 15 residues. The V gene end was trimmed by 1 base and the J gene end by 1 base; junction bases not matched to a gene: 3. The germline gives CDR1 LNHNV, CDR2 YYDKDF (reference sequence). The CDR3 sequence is CATSRGDSSNTEAFF. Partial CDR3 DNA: TGTGCCACCAGCAGAGGGGACAGCTCGAACACTGAA. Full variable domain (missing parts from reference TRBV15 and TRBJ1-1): DAMVIQNPRYQVTQFGKPVTLSCSQTLNHNVMYWYQQKSSQAPKLLFHYYDKDFNNEADTPDNFQSRRPNTSFCFLDIRSPGLGDTAMYLCATSRGDSSNTEAFFGQGTRLTVV.

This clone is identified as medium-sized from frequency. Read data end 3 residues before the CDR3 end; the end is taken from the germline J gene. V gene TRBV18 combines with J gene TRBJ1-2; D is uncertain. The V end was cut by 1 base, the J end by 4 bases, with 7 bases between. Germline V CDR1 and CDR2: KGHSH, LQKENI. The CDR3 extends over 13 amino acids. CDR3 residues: CASSPQPVYGYTF. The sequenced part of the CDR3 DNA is TGTGCCAGCTCACCACAGCCCGTCTATGGC.

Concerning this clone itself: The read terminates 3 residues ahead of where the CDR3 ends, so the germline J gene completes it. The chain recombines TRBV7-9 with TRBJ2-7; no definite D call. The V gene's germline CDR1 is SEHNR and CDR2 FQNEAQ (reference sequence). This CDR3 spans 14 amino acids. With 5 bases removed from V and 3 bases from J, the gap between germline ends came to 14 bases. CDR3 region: CASSPAAERYEQYF. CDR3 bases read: TGTGCCAGCAGCCCGGCGGCCGAGCGCTACGAG.

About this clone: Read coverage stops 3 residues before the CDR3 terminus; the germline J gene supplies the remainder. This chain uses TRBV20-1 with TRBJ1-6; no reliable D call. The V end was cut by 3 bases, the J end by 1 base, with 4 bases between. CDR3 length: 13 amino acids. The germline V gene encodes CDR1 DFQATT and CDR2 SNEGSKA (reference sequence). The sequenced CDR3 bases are TGCAGTGCTAGTCGGTCCTATAATTCACCC. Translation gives CSASRSYNSP. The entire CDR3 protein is CSASRSYNSPLHF.

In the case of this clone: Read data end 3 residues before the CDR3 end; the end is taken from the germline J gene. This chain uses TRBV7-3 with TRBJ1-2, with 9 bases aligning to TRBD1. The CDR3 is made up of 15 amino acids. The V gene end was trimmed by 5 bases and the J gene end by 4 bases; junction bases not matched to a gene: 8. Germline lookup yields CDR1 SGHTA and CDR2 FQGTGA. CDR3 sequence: CASSPGDRVSYGYTF. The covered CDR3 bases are TGTGCCAGCAGCCCGGGGGACAGGGTGTCCTATGGC.

The CDR3 bases that were read are TGTGCCAGCACCCCACCGGGACAAATCTACGAG. The encoded protein is CASTPPGQIYE. The CDR3 in full is CASTPPGQIYEQYF. V is TRBV7-9 and J is TRBJ2-7; D is perhaps TRBD1 (6 bases). The CDR3 end lies 3 residues beyond the end of the read and is filled in from the germline J gene. The V and J ends lost 7 bases and 3 bases respectively, with 16 bases between them. This CDR3 spans 14 amino acids. Looked up from germline, CDR1 is SEHNR and CDR2 is FQNEAQ (reference sequence).

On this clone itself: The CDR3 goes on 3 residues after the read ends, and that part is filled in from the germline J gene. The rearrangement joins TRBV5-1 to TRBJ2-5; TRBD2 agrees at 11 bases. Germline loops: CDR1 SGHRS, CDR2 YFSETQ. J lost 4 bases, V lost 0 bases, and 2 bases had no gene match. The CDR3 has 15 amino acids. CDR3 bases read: TGCGCCAGCAGCTTGGTTGGGACTAGCGGAGAGACC. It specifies CASSLVGTSGET. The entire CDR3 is CASSLVGTSGETQYF.

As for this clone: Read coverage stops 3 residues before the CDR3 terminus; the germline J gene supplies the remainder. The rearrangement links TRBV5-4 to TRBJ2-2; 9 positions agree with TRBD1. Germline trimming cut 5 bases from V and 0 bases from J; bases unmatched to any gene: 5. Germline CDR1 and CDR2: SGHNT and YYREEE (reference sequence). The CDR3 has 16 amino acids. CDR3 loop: CASRPGQGANTGELFF. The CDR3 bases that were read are TGTGCCAGCAGGCCGGGACAGGGCGCGAACACCGGGGAG.

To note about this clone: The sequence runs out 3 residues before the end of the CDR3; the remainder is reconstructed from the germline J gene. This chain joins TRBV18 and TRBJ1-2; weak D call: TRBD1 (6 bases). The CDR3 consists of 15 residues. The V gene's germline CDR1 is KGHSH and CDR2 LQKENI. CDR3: CASSPGAGGPDTYTF. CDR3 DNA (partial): TGTGCCAGCTCACCAGGGGCGGGGGGCCCAGATACC.

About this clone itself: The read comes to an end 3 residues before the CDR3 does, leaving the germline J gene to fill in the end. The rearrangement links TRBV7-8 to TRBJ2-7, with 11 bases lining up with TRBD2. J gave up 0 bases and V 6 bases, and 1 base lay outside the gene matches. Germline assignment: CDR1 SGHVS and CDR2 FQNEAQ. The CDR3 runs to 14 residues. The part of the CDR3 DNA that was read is TGTGCCAGCAGAGGACTAGCGGGCTCCTACGAG. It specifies CASRGLAGSYE. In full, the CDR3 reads CASRGLAGSYEQYF.

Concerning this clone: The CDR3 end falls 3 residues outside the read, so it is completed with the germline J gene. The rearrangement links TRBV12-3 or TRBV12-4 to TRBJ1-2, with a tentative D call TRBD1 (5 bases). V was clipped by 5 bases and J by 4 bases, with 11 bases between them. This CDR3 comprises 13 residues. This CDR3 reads CASSPGGVYGYTF. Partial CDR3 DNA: TGTGCCAGCAGTCCGGGAGGGGTCTATGGC.

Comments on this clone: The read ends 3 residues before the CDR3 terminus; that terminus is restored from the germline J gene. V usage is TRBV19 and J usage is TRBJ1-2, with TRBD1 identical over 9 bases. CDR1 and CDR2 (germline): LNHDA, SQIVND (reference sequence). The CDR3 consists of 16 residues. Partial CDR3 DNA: TGTGCCAGTAGTATAGGAGGACAGGGGCGAGGTTGGGGC. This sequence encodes CASSIGGQGRGWG. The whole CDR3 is CASSIGGQGRGWGYTF.

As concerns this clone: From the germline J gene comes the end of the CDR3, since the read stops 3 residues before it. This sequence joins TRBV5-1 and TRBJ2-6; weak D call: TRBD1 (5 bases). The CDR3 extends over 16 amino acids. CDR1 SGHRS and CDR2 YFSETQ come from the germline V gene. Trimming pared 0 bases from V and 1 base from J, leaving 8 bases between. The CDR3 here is CASSLAAGSGANVLTF. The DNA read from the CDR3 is TGCGCCAGCAGCTTGGCAGCAGGGTCTGGGGCCAACGTC.

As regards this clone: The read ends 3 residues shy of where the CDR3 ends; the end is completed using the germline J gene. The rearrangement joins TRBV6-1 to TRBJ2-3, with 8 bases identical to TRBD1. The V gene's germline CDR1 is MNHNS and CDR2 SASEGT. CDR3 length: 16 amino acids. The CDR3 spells CASSEGGQVHQETQYF. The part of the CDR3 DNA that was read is TGTGCCAGCAGTGAAGGGGGACAGGTCCACCAAGAGACG.

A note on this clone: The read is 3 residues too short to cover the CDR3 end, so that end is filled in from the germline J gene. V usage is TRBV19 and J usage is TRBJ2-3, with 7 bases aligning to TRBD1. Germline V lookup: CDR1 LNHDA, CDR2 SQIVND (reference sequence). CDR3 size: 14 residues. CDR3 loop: CASSRTGPRQPQYF. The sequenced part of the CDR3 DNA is TGTGCCAGTAGTCGGACAGGACCGCGGCAGCCG.

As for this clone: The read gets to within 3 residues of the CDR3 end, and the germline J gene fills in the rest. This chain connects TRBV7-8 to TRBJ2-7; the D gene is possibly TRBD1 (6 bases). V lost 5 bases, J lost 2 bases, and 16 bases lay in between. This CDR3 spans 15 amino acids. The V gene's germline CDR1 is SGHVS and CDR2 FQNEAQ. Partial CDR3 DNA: TGTGCCAGCAGCCTAACCAGGGGTTATCCCTACGAG. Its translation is CASSLTRGYPYE. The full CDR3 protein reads CASSLTRGYPYEQYF.

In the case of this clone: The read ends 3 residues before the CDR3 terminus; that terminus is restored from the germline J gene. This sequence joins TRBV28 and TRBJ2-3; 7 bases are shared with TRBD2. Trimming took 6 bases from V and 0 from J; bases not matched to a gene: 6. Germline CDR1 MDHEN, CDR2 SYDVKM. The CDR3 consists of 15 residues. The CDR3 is CASRDLAASTDTQYF. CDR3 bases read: TGTGCCAGCAGAGATCTAGCGGCGAGCACAGATACG.

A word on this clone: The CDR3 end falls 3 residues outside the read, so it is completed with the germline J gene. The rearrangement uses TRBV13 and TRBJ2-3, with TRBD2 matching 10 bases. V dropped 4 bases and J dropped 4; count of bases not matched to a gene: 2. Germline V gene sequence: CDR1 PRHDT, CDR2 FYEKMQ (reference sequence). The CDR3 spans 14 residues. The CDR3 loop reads CASSYSGGADTQYF. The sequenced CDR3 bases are TGTGCCAGCAGCTACAGCGGGGGGGCAGATACG.

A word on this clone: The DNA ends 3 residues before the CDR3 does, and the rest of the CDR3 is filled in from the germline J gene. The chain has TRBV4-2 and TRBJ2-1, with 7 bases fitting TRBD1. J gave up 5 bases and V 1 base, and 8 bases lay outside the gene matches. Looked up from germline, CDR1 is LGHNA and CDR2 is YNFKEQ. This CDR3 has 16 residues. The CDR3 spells CASSQVLGQGDNEQFF. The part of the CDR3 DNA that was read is TGTGCCAGCAGCCAAGTGCTTGGGCAGGGGGACAATGAG.